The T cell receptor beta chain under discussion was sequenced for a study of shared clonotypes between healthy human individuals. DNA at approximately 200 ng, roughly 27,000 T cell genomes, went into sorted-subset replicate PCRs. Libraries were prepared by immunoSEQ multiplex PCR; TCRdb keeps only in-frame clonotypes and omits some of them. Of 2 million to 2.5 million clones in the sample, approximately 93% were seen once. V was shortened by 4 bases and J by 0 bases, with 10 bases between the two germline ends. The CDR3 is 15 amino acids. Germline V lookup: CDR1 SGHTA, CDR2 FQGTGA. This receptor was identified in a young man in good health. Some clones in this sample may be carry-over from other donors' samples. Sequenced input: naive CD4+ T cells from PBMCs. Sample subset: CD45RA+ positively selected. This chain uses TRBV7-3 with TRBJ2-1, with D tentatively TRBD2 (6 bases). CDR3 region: CASSWDSVSYNEQFF. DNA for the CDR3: TGTGCCAGCAGCTGGGACTCGGTCTCCTACAATGAGCAGTTCTTC.